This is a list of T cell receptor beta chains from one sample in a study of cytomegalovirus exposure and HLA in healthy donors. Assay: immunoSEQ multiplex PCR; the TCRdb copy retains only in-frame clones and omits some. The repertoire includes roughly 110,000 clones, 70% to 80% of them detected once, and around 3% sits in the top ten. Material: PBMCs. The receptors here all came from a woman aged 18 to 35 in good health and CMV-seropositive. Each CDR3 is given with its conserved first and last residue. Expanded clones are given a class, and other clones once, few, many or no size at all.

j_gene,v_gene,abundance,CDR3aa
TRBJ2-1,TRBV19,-,CASSIDRASGNEQFF
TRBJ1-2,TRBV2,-,CASSVDSPAGYTF
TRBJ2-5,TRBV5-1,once,CASSSPGGGKTQYF
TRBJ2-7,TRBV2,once,CASEGETRAREQYF
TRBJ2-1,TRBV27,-,CASHRLAVNEQFF
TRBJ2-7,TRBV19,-,CASSNGGDSSYEQYF
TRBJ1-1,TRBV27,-,CASSPSTWAYTEAFF
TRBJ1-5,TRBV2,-,CASSATDSNQPQHF
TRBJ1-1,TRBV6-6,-,CASSYSRRNTEAFF
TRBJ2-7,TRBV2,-,CASSGRGFSSYEQYF
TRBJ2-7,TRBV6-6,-,CASSYSFGGTTYEQYF
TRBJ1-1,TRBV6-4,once,CASSDPPDREDRTEAFF
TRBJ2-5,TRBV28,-,CASSLRAPAETQYF
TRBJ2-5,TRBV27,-,CASSTTSGRNQETQYF
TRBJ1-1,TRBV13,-,CASSLGPGNTEAFF
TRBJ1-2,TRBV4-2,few,CASSQRSGNYGYTF
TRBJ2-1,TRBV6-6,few,CASRRYDRGPYNEQFF
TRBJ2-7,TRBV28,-,CASSLSFGAGVNEQYF
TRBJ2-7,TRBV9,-,CASSRETGNEQYF
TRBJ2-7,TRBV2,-,CATRRDTSYEQYF
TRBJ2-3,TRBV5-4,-,CASSLVRERGGDTQYF
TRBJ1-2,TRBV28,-,CASSSTGIPYGYTF
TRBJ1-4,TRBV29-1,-,CSPDRGTTNEKLFF
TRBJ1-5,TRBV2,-,CASSVSSVNQPQHF
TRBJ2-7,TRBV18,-,CLNTESGRIDEQYF
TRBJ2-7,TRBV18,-,CASSPYSGQAYEQYF
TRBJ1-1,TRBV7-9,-,CASSFGGGGSTEAFF
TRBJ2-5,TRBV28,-,CASSSGQYQETQYF
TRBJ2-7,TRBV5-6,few,CASSWTGYEQYF
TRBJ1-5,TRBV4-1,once,CASSRQGARGHQPQHF
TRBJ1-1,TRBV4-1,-,CASSRSGALNTEAFF
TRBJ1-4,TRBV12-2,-,CASRSTGGVEKLFF
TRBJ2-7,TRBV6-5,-,CASSHRTGGNEQYF
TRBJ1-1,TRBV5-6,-,CASSLDMNTEAFF
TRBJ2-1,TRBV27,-,CASSLSVGGWDNEQFF